A selection of T cell receptor beta chains follows, all from one sample in a study of blood T cell repertoires in COVID-19. TCRdb's copy holds only in-frame clones and misses some; the assay was immunoSEQ multiplex PCR. The sample contains 150,000 or so clones, less than 90% of which appear only once. The sequencing sample was made of PBMCs or T cells enriched from blood (not recorded which). All receptors derive from a human donor with acute COVID-19. The donor label of this sample is uncertain. Each CDR3 is given with its conserved first and last residue. The D gene is left open where the match is weak. A row's size may be missing; if present it is once, few, many or a size class.

clone size,D gene,J gene,V gene,CDR3 DNA,CDR3 protein
.,TRBD1,TRBJ1-2,TRBV19,TGTGCCAGTAGTATAGGCCTCGGACAGGGGAACGGTGGCTACACCTTC,CASSIGLGQGNGGYTF
.,TRBD1,TRBJ1-6,TRBV4-1,TGCGCCAGCAGCCCTAAACCGGGACAGGGGTCGAGCTCCTATAATTCACCCCTCCACTTT,CASSPKPGQGSSSYNSPLHF
.,.,TRBJ2-7,TRBV9,TGTGCCAGCAGCCCCTACCTAGAGGGCGAGCAGTACTTC,CASSPYLEGEQYF
.,.,TRBJ1-6,TRBV19,TGTGCCAGTAGTATGGAGGGGCGGTCACCCCTCCACTTT,CASSMEGRSPLHF
once,.,TRBJ1-2,TRBV7-2,TGTGCCAGCAGCCTACTGGACAGAGCTAACTATGGCTACACCTTC,CASSLLDRANYGYTF
.,.,TRBJ1-2,TRBV5-5,TGTGCCAGCAGCGAGAGTACGACAGCTATCTATGGCTACACCTTC,CASSESTTAIYGYTF
.,TRBD1,TRBJ1-1,TRBV5-1,TGCGCCAGCAGCAGCAAGGGACAGCGAGGAGTGGACACTGAAGCTTTCTTT,CASSSKGQRGVDTEAFF
.,TRBD1,TRBJ2-1,TRBV7-2,TGTGCCAGCAGCTTAGTCCGGACAGGGGGGAAGGATGAGCAGTTCTTC,CASSLVRTGGKDEQFF
.,.,TRBJ2-3,TRBV3-1/TRBV3-2,TGTGCCAGCAGCCTCTACGATACGCAGTATTTT,CASSLYDTQYF
.,.,TRBJ1-6,TRBV4-3,TGCGCCAGCAGCGGCAGGGGAGATTCACCCCTCCACTTT,CASSGRGDSPLHF
.,.,TRBJ1-1,TRBV19,TGTGCCAGTAGTATAGCAGCGGGATCTAACACTGAAGCTTTCTTT,CASSIAAGSNTEAFF
.,.,TRBJ1-3,TRBV18,TGTGCCAGCTCACCCCCTGGGAGAGAATCTGGAAACACCATATATTTT,CASSPPGRESGNTIYF
.,.,TRBJ2-5,TRBV5-4,TGTGCCAGCAGCTTGTCAGGAATCCAAGAGACCCAGTACTTC,CASSLSGIQETQYF